One and the same sample provided the 26 T cell receptor beta chains below, sequenced in a study of cytomegalovirus exposure and HLA in healthy donors. PCR involved 60 Vbeta and 13 Jbeta primers. Assay: immunoSEQ multiplex PCR; the TCRdb copy retains only in-frame clones and omits some. The sample lists some 160,000 clones, around 84% seen once, with more than 2% in the top ten. Sequenced sample: PBMCs. These receptor sequences come from a boy between 2 and 10 years old in good health and CMV-seronegative.

This sequence joins TRBV18 and TRBJ2-1, with 8 bases that match TRBD1. Germline V CDR1 and CDR2: KGHSH, LQKENI. V was clipped by 4 bases and J by 7 bases; unmatched bases: 0. The length of the CDR3 is 12 residues. The CDR3 loop is CASSRTGNEQFF. In DNA form, the CDR3 reads TGTGCCAGCTCACGGACAGGGAATGAGCAGTTCTTC.

The chain is built from TRBV6-5 and TRBJ2-7, with D possibly matching TRBD2 (6 bases). CDR1 MNHEY and CDR2 SVGAGI come from the germline V gene. The CDR3 extends over 16 amino acids. Trimming left V 0 bases short and J 0 bases short, with 12 bases between. Here the CDR3 reads CASSYSLVSGSYEQYF. CDR3 nucleotides: TGTGCCAGCAGTTACTCGTTAGTTAGCGGCTCCTACGAGCAGTACTTC.

The CDR3 is CASSQTGGISGNTIYF. As DNA, the CDR3 is TGCGCCAGCAGCCAGACAGGGGGGATCTCTGGAAACACCATATATTTT. This chain connects TRBV4-1 to TRBJ1-3, with 9 nucleotides matching TRBD1. This CDR3 is 16 amino acids long. V trimming: 3 bases; J trimming: 0 bases; junction bases outside the gene matches: 3. Germline V gene lookup returns CDR1 MGHRA and CDR2 YSYEKL.

The count of this clone is one. The J gene is TRBJ2-7, the V gene TRBV27, with D possibly TRBD2 on 6 matching bases. Looked up from germline, CDR1 is MNHEY and CDR2 is SMNVEV (reference sequence). Trimming pared 3 bases from V and 6 bases from J, leaving 9 bases between. This CDR3 comprises 12 residues. CDR3 sequence (DNA): TGTGCCAGCAGTTTCGGGACTGGCGAGCAGTACTTC. Translated: CASSFGTGEQYF.

The chain combines TRBV11-2 with TRBJ2-5, with D possibly being TRBD1 (6 bases). With the DNA end fitting TRBJ2-7 better, the J assignment may be wrong. The CDR3 has 14 residues. Per the germline V gene, CDR1 is SGHAT and CDR2 is FQNNGV. CDR3 in DNA: TGTGCCAGCAGCGCCGTGCACAGGGTCTACGAGCAGTACTTC. Amino acid sequence: CASSAVHRVYEQYF.

This chain uses TRBV15 with TRBJ2-7, with 8 bases aligning to TRBD1. Looked up from germline, CDR1 is LNHNV and CDR2 is YYDKDF (reference sequence). This CDR3 comprises 16 residues. V dropped 0 bases and J dropped 5; count of bases not matched to a gene: 9. Here the CDR3 DNA reads TGTGCCACCAGCAGAGATAATACCAGGGGGCTGCACGAGCAGTACTTC. This encodes CATSRDNTRGLHEQYF.

CDR3 protein: CASSEVQLNQPQHF. CDR3 nucleotide sequence: TGTGCCAGCAGTGAAGTACAGCTTAATCAGCCCCAGCATTTT. The chain carries TRBV2 and TRBJ1-5; D is uncertain. V lost 1 base and J lost 4, with 8 bases in between. The CDR3 is made up of 14 amino acids. Germline loops: CDR1 SNHLY, CDR2 FYNNEI.

The chain has TRBV7-2 and TRBJ2-1; a weak D match, TRBD1 (5 bases). This CDR3 is built from 14 residues. CDR1 is SGHTA, CDR2 FQGNSA, per germline. V lost 2 bases to trimming and J lost 5 bases, with 10 bases between them. This CDR3 reads CASSLRGLNNEQFF. Written as DNA, the CDR3 is TGTGCCAGCAGCTTAAGGGGCTTAAACAATGAGCAGTTCTTC.

The chain links TRBV27 to TRBJ1-1; 12 nucleotides agree with TRBD1. Losses at the gene ends were 7 bases for V and 4 bases for J; bases not matched to a gene: 7. Germline V gene sequence: CDR1 MNHEY, CDR2 SMNVEV (reference sequence). The CDR3 totals 15 residues. The CDR3 protein is CASTPGQGAFTEAFF. CDR3 coding DNA: TGTGCCAGCACCCCGGGACAGGGGGCGTTCACTGAAGCTTTCTTT.

The rearrangement joins TRBV11-3 to TRBJ2-5, with 14 bases that match TRBD2. Unmatched junction bases numbered 5, after V lost 3 bases and J lost 2 bases. The CDR3 loop spans 17 amino acids. The germline V gene has CDR1 SGHNT and CDR2 YENEEA. CDR3 nucleotides: TGTGCCAGCAGCTTGGGACTAGCGGGAGTGGAGCAAGAGACCCAGTACTTC. Translation gives CASSLGLAGVEQETQYF.

The chain has TRBV6-5 and TRBJ2-3, with D uncertain. Germline V gene data show CDR1 as MNHEY and CDR2 as SVGAGI. The CDR3 consists of 15 residues. V lost 4 bases and J lost 2, with 13 bases in between. CDR3 sequence reads: CASSSALENTDTQYF. The CDR3 nucleotides read TGTGCCAGCAGTTCCGCCTTAGAAAACACAGATACGCAGTATTTT.

With regard to this clone: The junction departs from germline at one end; a sequencing error may be responsible. The V call is TRBV5-1, the J call TRBJ2-3, with 12 bases aligning to TRBD2. This CDR3 contains 17 residues. CDR1 is SGHRS, CDR2 YFSETQ, per germline. The CDR3 is CASSLDPSGRAGDMQYF. In DNA form, the CDR3 reads TGCGCCAGCAGCTTGGATCCTAGCGGGAGGGCCGGGGATATGCAGTATTTT.

The chain recombines TRBV6-1 with TRBJ2-3; 10 bases are shared with TRBD2. Looked up from germline, CDR1 is MNHNS and CDR2 is SASEGT. CDR3 size: 14 residues. The trim removed 6 bases at V and 3 bases at J, leaving 3 bases unmatched. The CDR3 DNA reads as TGTGCCAGCAGCCGGACTAGCGGTACAGATACGCAGTATTTT. Protein product: CASSRTSGTDTQYF.

The V and J genes are TRBV5-1 and TRBJ2-2; TRBD2 might be the D (6 bases). The CDR3 contains 12 residues. Germline V CDR1 and CDR2: SGHRS, YFSETQ. Trimming left V 8 bases short and J 4 bases short, with 9 bases between. The chain's CDR3 is CASMTSTGELFF. The CDR3 region has the DNA TGCGCCAGTATGACTAGCACCGGGGAGCTGTTTTTT.

The chain carries TRBV14 and TRBJ2-7; tentatively, D is TRBD1 (5 bases). The germline V and J ends were trimmed by 4 bases and 1 base, with 17 bases remaining between them. This CDR3 is 16 amino acids long. CDR1 is SGHDN and CDR2 is FVKESK in the germline V gene. This CDR3 reads CASSPGHPISSYEQYF. As DNA, the CDR3 is TGTGCCAGCAGCCCCGGACACCCCATCTCATCCTACGAGCAGTACTTC.

The chain has TRBV20-1 and TRBJ1-2; weak D call: TRBD1 (5 bases). Trimming took off 8 bases at V and 8 bases at J, with 15 bases between the two ends. This CDR3 spans 11 amino acids. CDR1 and CDR2 from the germline V gene are DFQATT and SNEGSKA (reference sequence). The CDR3 is CSPGRDGGYTF. CDR3 sequence (DNA): TGCAGTCCCGGGAGGGACGGCGGCTACACCTTC.

The chain joins TRBV7-7 to TRBJ2-2, with 9 bases identical to TRBD1. This CDR3 region has 14 residues. V trimming: 6 bases; J trimming: 9 bases; junction bases outside the gene matches: 8. CDR1 is SSHAT, CDR2 FNYEAQ, per germline (reference sequence). CDR3 sequence (DNA): TGTGCCAGCAGACCGGGACAGGGTTCCAGGGAGCTGTTTTTT. This codes for CASRPGQGSRELFF.

Here the CDR3 DNA reads TGTGCCAGCAGCGGCGCGGGACCTGGGGAGACCCAGTACTTC. Its translation: CASSGAGPGETQYF. This rearrangement joins TRBV6-5 to TRBJ2-5, with D tentatively TRBD2 (6 bases). The V gene lost 6 bases and the J gene lost 5 bases, with 16 bases spanning the gap. This CDR3 has 14 amino acids. Germline assignment: CDR1 MNHEY and CDR2 SVGAGI.

The chain couples TRBV2 to TRBJ2-5; 9 positions match TRBD1. The DNA end is more similar to TRBJ2-7, so the J call may be wrong. Per germline, CDR1 SNHLY and CDR2 FYNNEI. The CDR3 runs to 15 residues. Here the CDR3 reads CASSNPGQGAYEQYF. For the CDR3, the DNA is TGTGCCAGCAGTAATCCGGGACAGGGAGCCTACGAGCAGTACTTC.

The chain has TRBV28 and TRBJ1-2, with TRBD1 matching 9 bases. With 6 bases clipped from V and 5 bases from J, the junction kept 7 bases outside the gene matches. CDR1 MDHEN and CDR2 SYDVKM come from the germline V gene. CDR3 length: 14 residues. CDR3 coding DNA: TGTGCCAGCAGATACAGGGGGCGCGAGTATGGCTACACCTTC. Translating gives CASRYRGREYGYTF.

The chain combines TRBV5-4 with TRBJ2-6, with TRBD1 identical over 12 bases. Germline V gene lookup returns CDR1 SGHNT and CDR2 YYREEE (reference sequence). The trim removed 5 bases at V and 3 bases at J, leaving 6 bases unmatched. The CDR3 spans 17 residues. This CDR3 reads CASSPGQGAVGANVLTF. DNA of the CDR3: TGTGCCAGCAGTCCGGGACAGGGGGCGGTTGGGGCCAACGTCCTGACTTTC.

The rearrangement uses TRBV5-1 and TRBJ1-3, with 9 bases lining up with TRBD1. Germline CDR1 is SGHRS and CDR2 is YFSETQ. This CDR3 has 15 residues. The V and J ends lost 5 bases and 2 bases, in that order; junction bases with no gene match: 5. The CDR3 DNA sequence: TGCGCCAGCAGTTCAGGGACAGGGACTGGAAACACCATATATTTT. It codes for CASSSGTGTGNTIYF.

V gene TRBV18 combines with J gene TRBJ1-5, with 9 nucleotides matching TRBD1. Germline CDR1 KGHSH, CDR2 LQKENI. This CDR3 contains 17 residues. J was trimmed by 5 bases and V by 4 bases; bases with no gene match: 12. The CDR3 loop reads CASSRGQGRGPHQPQHF. The CDR3, as DNA: TGTGCCAGCTCACGGGGACAGGGAAGGGGGCCCCATCAGCCCCAGCATTTT.

The gene calls are TRBV4-1 and TRBJ2-7, with 10 bases matching TRBD1. The germline gives CDR1 MGHRA, CDR2 YSYEKL. The CDR3 is 14 residues long. The V segment lost 5 bases and the J segment 2 bases; nucleotides outside the gene matches: 3. The CDR3 bases are TGCGCCAGCAGCGGGGACAGGGGCCCCTACGAGCAGTACTTC. Protein sequence: CASSGDRGPYEQYF.

This clone was found once. V is TRBV12-5 and J is TRBJ2-7; the D gene is possibly TRBD1 (5 bases). The V end lost 0 bases, the J end lost 1 base, and 19 bases lay between the germline ends. The CDR3 totals 18 residues. Germline V gene sequence: CDR1 LGHNT, CDR2 FRNRAP. The CDR3 DNA is TGTGCTAGTGGTTTGGTACTTCCTGGAACAGGACGTTCCTACGAGCAGTACTTC. This gives the protein CASGLVLPGTGRSYEQYF.

The chain combines TRBV5-5 with TRBJ1-6; possible D gene TRBD1, 6 bases. The V end was cut by 7 bases, the J end by 10 bases, with 18 bases between. This CDR3 contains 14 residues. CDR1 and CDR2 (germline): SGHKS, YYEKEE (reference sequence). The CDR3 here is CASAGGQWGSPLHF. In nucleotides, the CDR3 is TGTGCCAGCGCCGGGGGGCAATGGGGATCACCCCTCCACTTT.